This T cell receptor (beta chain) is from a study of blood T cell repertoires in COVID-19. At the level of the study: The United States, Italy and Spain supplied acute and convalescent COVID-19 samples.

In the authors' methods: How many nucleated cells were present was estimated from reference gene primer amplification. TCRdb keeps only in-frame clones here, not all; method: immunoSEQ multiplex PCR. The DNA was the basis for D and trimming; V, J and clone size are from that table. The sample lists over 200,000 clones; 85% to 90% were seen once. There are 13 residues in the CDR3. Per germline, CDR1 LNHNV and CDR2 YYDKDF (reference sequence). V shed 1 base and J 15 bases; nucleotides not matched to a gene: 6. This rearrangement joins TRBV15 to TRBJ2-1, with 10 positions matching TRBD1. The receptor's source is a young man with COVID-19, enrolled during active disease. Sequences were obtained from peripheral blood. CDR3 residues: CATSRVGTGDPFF. DNA of the CDR3: TGTGCCACCAGCAGAGTTGGGACAGGGGACCCGTTCTTC.